This T cell receptor beta chain comes out of a study of identical twins. With no exceptions, donors were healthy Caucasians. Template switching introduced a universal primer site, and the cDNA bore unique molecular identifiers. TCRdb processed the 5' RACE reads anew with MiXCR; each CDR3 protein has one entry. The sample includes around 960,000 distinct CDR3 sequences, over 9% of them seen just once. The CDR3 has 13 amino acids. Trimming removed 3 bases at V and 6 bases at J, with 12 bases between. Germline V gene data show CDR1 as SQVTM and CDR2 as ANQGSEA. This same sample was also taken into another study, of yellow fever vaccine responses in identical twins. That source adds: Vaccine T cell responses of twins reportedly seemed partly convergent and partly personalized.

The rearrangement uses TRBV29-1 and TRBJ2-1, with D uncertain. The origin of this receptor is a woman aged 18-35 years in good health. The sample taken for sequencing was PBMCs. This chain's CDR3 is CSVEVEILNEQFF. The CDR3 DNA reads as TGCAGCGTTGAGGTAGAGATTCTCAATGAGCAGTTCTTC.